This T cell receptor (beta chain) was observed in a study of T cell responses to AZD1222 COVID-19 vaccine. Study-wide results and limits: Clonal diversity may have been underestimated, and the donors were mostly white British, with more females than males. Repertoires were sampled only after the peak T cell response. Nearly half of spike-specific TCRs reportedly target variant regions that are unmutated in the B.1.351 and B.1.1.7 variants.

Germline V gene lookup returns CDR1 LNHDA and CDR2 SQIVND (reference sequence). The CDR3 runs to 17 residues. The J segment lost 0 bases and the V segment lost 2 bases, leaving 2 bases of the junction unmatched. TCRdb keeps only in-frame clones here, not all; method: immunoSEQ multiplex PCR. The table shows some 150,000 clones, with around 87% occurring only once. About this clone itself: Its antigen is currently unknown.

Pooling of second doses given at about 4 or about 12 weeks was done. This specimen was peripheral blood, taken 28 days after the second AZD1222 dose. This clonotype was sampled from an adult who received the AZD1222 COVID-19 vaccine. J is TRBJ2-6 and V is TRBV19; TRBD2 aligns across 9 bases. The CDR3 loop is CASSILAGPSGANVLTF. The CDR3 DNA sequence: TGTGCCAGTAGTATACTAGCGGGACCCTCTGGGGCCAACGTCCTGACTTTC.